Listed below are T cell receptor beta chains from one sample, sequenced in a study of human T cells and chemical hapten exposure. MiXCR was run by TCRdb on the RACE reads, yielding one entry per CDR3 protein. The sample carries roughly 160,000 distinct CDR3 sequences, around 15% recorded once. The specimen comprised whole blood, sampled in connection with sensitization to the hapten diphenylcyclopropenone (DPC). The source is a woman in her twenties or thirties with alopecia areata. Some clones in this sample may be carry-over from other donors' samples. Each CDR3 is given with its conserved first and last residue. D genes are given only for firm matches. Only some rows state a clone size, as once, few, many or a class for expanded clones.

D: .
V: TRBV7-2
J: TRBJ2-7
size: many
CDR3: CASSFLTGSYEQYF
DNA: TGTGCCAGCAGCTTCCTTACCGGTTCCTACGAGCAGTACTTC

D: .
V: TRBV30
J: TRBJ2-2
size: few
CDR3: CAWQEGVVTGELFF
DNA: TGTGCCTGGCAGGAAGGAGTGGTAACCGGGGAGCTGTTTTTT

D: .
V: TRBV7-2
J: TRBJ2-7
size: many
CDR3: CASSPLVGSSYEQYF
DNA: TGTGCCAGCAGCCCATTGGTCGGGAGCTCCTACGAGCAGTACTTC

D: .
V: TRBV29-1
J: TRBJ2-2
size: few
CDR3: CSVGWPTGELFF
DNA: TGCAGCGTTGGGTGGCCCACCGGGGAGCTGTTTTTT

D: TRBD1
V: TRBV18
J: TRBJ2-1
size: few
CDR3: CASSPLSGTGSGNEQFF
DNA: TGTGCCAGCTCACCTCTCAGTGGGACAGGGAGTGGTAATGAGCAGTTCTTC

D: TRBD1
V: TRBV12-3/TRBV12-4
J: TRBJ2-3
size: many
CDR3: CASRAGGKRTDTQYF
DNA: TGTGCCAGCAGGGCAGGGGGAAAGAGAACAGATACGCAGTATTTT

D: TRBD2
V: TRBV6-7
J: TRBJ2-7
size: .
CDR3: CASVGTSVAGAYEQYF
DNA: TGTGCCAGCGTGGGGACTAGCGTGGCAGGAGCCTACGAGCAGTACTTC

D: .
V: TRBV19
J: TRBJ2-7
size: .
CDR3: CASGRDPTYEQYF
DNA: TGTGCCAGTGGCCGGGACCCCACCTACGAGCAGTACTTC

D: .
V: TRBV29-1
J: TRBJ2-4
size: .
CDR3: CSAADRQGLNIQYF
DNA: TGCAGCGCGGCTGATCGACAGGGACTAAACATTCAGTACTTC

D: .
V: TRBV20-1
J: TRBJ1-1
size: .
CDR3: CSARVPTVNTEAFF
DNA: TGCAGTGCTAGAGTCCCGACGGTGAACACTGAAGCTTTCTTT

D: .
V: TRBV7-9
J: TRBJ2-7
size: few
CDR3: CASSLAPGGDEQYF
DNA: TGTGCCAGCAGCTTAGCTCCAGGGGGGGACGAGCAGTACTTC

D: TRBD2
V: TRBV15
J: TRBJ2-7
size: .
CDR3: CATSQDESSGGFEQYF
DNA: TGTGCCACCAGCCAAGACGAGTCTAGCGGGGGGTTCGAGCAGTACTTC

D: TRBD1
V: TRBV2
J: TRBJ1-6
size: few
CDR3: CASSPGQGEGSPLHF
DNA: TGTGCCAGCAGTCCCGGACAGGGCGAGGGATCACCCCTCCACTTT

D: .
V: TRBV7-9
J: TRBJ1-1
size: few
CDR3: CASSFGITEAFF
DNA: TGTGCCAGCAGCTTTGGTATTACTGAAGCTTTCTTT

D: .
V: TRBV6-2/TRBV6-3
J: TRBJ1-2
size: .
CDR3: CASSNQALEGYTF
DNA: TGTGCCAGCAGTAATCAGGCGCTTGAGGGCTACACCTTC

D: .
V: TRBV30
J: TRBJ1-6
size: few
CDR3: CAWSPKGISLHF
DNA: TGTGCCTGGAGTCCTAAGGGAATATCCCTCCACTTT

D: TRBD1
V: TRBV4-3
J: TRBJ2-5
size: .
CDR3: CASSQGQGVGETQYF
DNA: TGCGCCAGCAGCCAGGGACAGGGGGTGGGGGAGACCCAGTACTTC

D: TRBD1
V: TRBV6-6
J: TRBJ1-5
size: .
CDR3: CASSYSGTEGNQPQHF
DNA: TGTGCCAGCAGTTACTCCGGGACAGAGGGCAATCAGCCCCAGCATTTT

D: .
V: TRBV7-3
J: TRBJ2-3
size: .
CDR3: CASSLPNGKTQYF
DNA: TGTGCCAGCAGCTTGCCCAACGGCAAGACGCAGTATTTT

D: .
V: TRBV28
J: TRBJ1-5
size: .
CDR3: CASWTPDFNQPQHF
DNA: TGTGCCAGCTGGACCCCGGACTTCAATCAGCCCCAGCATTTT

D: TRBD1
V: TRBV15
J: TRBJ1-5
size: .
CDR3: CATSRGRGQGGSNQPQHF
DNA: TGTGCCACCAGCAGAGGCAGGGGGCAAGGAGGGAGCAATCAGCCCCAGCATTTT

D: .
V: TRBV18
J: TRBJ2-3
size: few
CDR3: CASSPPSPLGTQYF
DNA: TGTGCCAGCTCACCACCTAGCCCCCTTGGTACGCAGTATTTT